Following are 2 T cell receptor beta chains from one sample sequenced in a study of shared clonotypes between healthy human individuals. Here immunoSEQ multiplex PCR was the method, and the copy in TCRdb shows in-frame clones only, minus some. The table lists more than 1 million clones, roughly 74% of them singletons. The sequenced sample consisted of memory CD4+ T cells from PBMCs. Subset noted: CD45RA-negative fraction. These receptor sequences come from a man between 18 and 35 years old in good health. Some clones in this sample may be carry-over from other donors' samples.

The rearrangement uses TRBV7-9 and TRBJ2-1; D not resolved. The CDR3 covers 14 residues. Trimming left V 1 base short and J 6 bases short, with 10 bases between. Germline assignment: CDR1 SEHNR and CDR2 FQNEAQ (reference sequence). CDR3 bases: TGTGCCAGCAGCTTAGAAAGGGCTACCAATGAGCAGTTCTTC. Translation gives CASSLERATNEQFF.

The chain recombines TRBV10-1 with TRBJ2-5; TRBD2 matches 9 bases. This CDR3 is built from 14 residues. CDR1 WNHNN and CDR2 SYGVQD come from the germline V gene (reference sequence). V shed 2 bases, J shed 2 bases, and the junction held 0 bases outside the gene matches. The CDR3 reads CASSETSGQETQYF. For the CDR3, the DNA is TGCGCCAGCAGTGAGACTAGCGGGCAAGAGACCCAGTACTTC.